These 18 T cell receptor beta chains came from one sample sequenced in a study of T cells in Graves' hyperthyroidism and ophthalmopathy. TCR beta CDR3 sequences were amplified from RNA transcripts. The HTBI set primed first-round TCR CDR3 RT-PCR. TCRdb independently ran MiXCR on the multiplex PCR reads; one entry per CDR3 protein. The table records some 490,000 distinct CDR3 sequences, 15% to 20% of them present only once. Sample: blood. These receptors all stem from a woman in her 30s with Graves' ophthalmopathy.

This clonotype was seen ten or more times. The genes are TRBV7-9 and TRBJ1-2; D is perhaps TRBD1 (5 bases). V lost 5 bases and J 2 bases, leaving 12 bases between the germline ends. The CDR3 runs to 14 residues. CDR1 SEHNR and CDR2 FQNEAQ come from the germline V gene (reference sequence). CDR3 nucleotides: TGTGCCAGCAGCCGCCAGCGACAGAACTATGGCTACACCTTC. Translation: CASSRQRQNYGYTF.

As regards this clonotype: Possible read error: a much larger clone is one base away. The rearrangement links TRBV30 to TRBJ2-2, with D possibly matching TRBD2 (6 bases). The V gene lost 0 bases and the J gene lost 1 base, with 9 bases spanning the gap. This CDR3 spans 15 amino acids. From germline, CDR1 is GTSNPN and CDR2 SVGIG (reference sequence). Written as DNA, the CDR3 is TGTGCCTGGAGTGTACTCGGGGGGAACACCGGGGAGCTGTTTTTT. As protein: CAWSVLGGNTGELFF.

The chain combines TRBV25-1 with TRBJ2-5; D not resolved. The V and J ends lost 5 bases and 5 bases respectively, with 9 bases between them. The V gene's germline CDR1 is MGHDK and CDR2 SYGVNS. The CDR3 consists of 12 residues. CDR3 protein: CASSRSFETQYF. Written as DNA, the CDR3 is TGTGCCAGCAGTCGGAGTTTTGAGACCCAGTACTTC.

A word on this clonotype: Given a much more abundant clone one base away, this may be a read error. The chain employs TRBV14 and TRBJ1-4; a weak D match, TRBD1 (6 bases). The CDR3 sequence is 17 residues long. Germline CDR1 reads SGHDN; CDR2 reads FVKESK. Trimming removed 7 bases from V and 8 bases from J, with 26 bases in between. The CDR3 bases are TGTGCCAGCAACCACCTCCAAGGACAGAAAGGAGGCGAAAAACTGTTTTTT. Its protein product is CASNHLQGQKGGEKLFF.

This clonotype has ten or more counts. J is TRBJ2-5 and V is TRBV12-5; tentative D call: TRBD2 (6 bases). Germline CDR1 reads LGHNT; CDR2 reads FRNRAP. This CDR3 spans 14 amino acids. Trimming removed 5 bases from V and 4 bases from J, with 14 bases in between. Here the CDR3 reads CASGPGLPSETQYF. The CDR3, as DNA: TGTGCTAGTGGTCCGGGACTTCCATCAGAGACCCAGTACTTC.

About this clonotype: At one boundary the junction diverges from the germline segment, which might be a read error. This chain links TRBV6-1 with TRBJ2-7; D not resolved. Germline V gene lookup returns CDR1 MNHNS and CDR2 SASEGT. There are 15 residues in the CDR3. In nucleotides, the CDR3 is TGTGCCAGCAGAGACCGGGCTCCAAGATCCTATGAGCAGTACTTC. Protein product: CASRDRAPRSYEQYF.

This clonotype occurred many times. The V and J genes are TRBV5-1 and TRBJ2-1; 7 bases map to TRBD2. Germline values: CDR1 SGHRS, CDR2 YFSETQ. This CDR3 spans 15 amino acids. The V and J ends lost 1 base and 1 base, in that order; junction bases with no gene match: 2. CDR3 in amino acids: CASSLREVSYNEQFF. CDR3 nucleotide sequence: TGCGCCAGCAGCTTGCGGGAGGTATCCTACAATGAGCAGTTCTTC.

V usage is TRBV7-8 and J usage is TRBJ2-5; 8 bases align to TRBD2. J was trimmed by 5 bases and V by 7 bases; bases with no gene match: 9. Germline V CDR1 and CDR2: SGHVS, FQNEAQ. This CDR3 is built from 14 residues. CDR3 amino acids: CASNLAGWHETQYF. CDR3 DNA sequence: TGTGCCAGCAATCTAGCGGGTTGGCACGAGACCCAGTACTTC.

There are a few counts of this clonotype. This sequence joins TRBV6-1 and TRBJ1-6, with 7 bases fitting TRBD1. The CDR3 has 15 residues. The J segment lost 5 bases and the V segment lost 5 bases, leaving 6 bases of the junction unmatched. Germline V gene lookup returns CDR1 MNHNS and CDR2 SASEGT. The CDR3 here is CASSPSGTDNSPLHF. The CDR3 DNA reads TGTGCCAGCAGTCCCTCCGGGACAGATAATTCACCCCTCCACTTT.

V and J are TRBV7-9 and TRBJ1-4; D is possibly TRBD1 (6 bases). Trimming removed 6 bases from V and 5 bases from J, with 10 bases in between. Looked up from germline, CDR1 is SEHNR and CDR2 is FQNEAQ (reference sequence). The CDR3 sequence is 13 residues long. CDR3 in amino acids: CASRGQTNEKLFF. The CDR3 region has the DNA TGTGCCAGCAGAGGACAGACAAATGAAAAACTGTTTTTT.

This clonotype has a count of ten or more. The CDR3 DNA is TGCGCCAGCAGCTTGGGCGGAGGGTACACTGAAGCTTTCTTT. It codes for CASSLGGGYTEAFF. The V gene is TRBV5-1, the J gene TRBJ1-1; D uncertain. The CDR3 length is 14 residues. The V end was cut by 0 bases, the J end by 3 bases, with 9 bases between. The germline V gene has CDR1 SGHRS and CDR2 YFSETQ.

This clonotype was detected ten times or more. The CDR3 nucleotides read TGTGCCAGCAGCCTAGGGGGGGGCCTTGCCAAAAACATTCAGTACTTC. Residues: CASSLGGGLAKNIQYF. The gene calls are TRBV7-2 and TRBJ2-4; a possible D gene is TRBD2 (7 bases). This CDR3 has 16 residues. V lost 5 bases and J lost 1, with 15 bases in between. Germline CDR1 and CDR2: SGHTA and FQGNSA.

This clonotype was picked up many times. The chain recombines TRBV28 with TRBJ1-2; D remains ambiguous. Germline V gene lookup returns CDR1 MDHEN and CDR2 SYDVKM. Trimming cost V 4 bases and J 8 bases, with 11 bases left between them. CDR3 length: 12 residues. CDR3 amino acids: CASSSRVLGYTF. DNA of the CDR3: TGTGCCAGCAGTTCACGGGTGCTAGGCTACACCTTC.

A word on this clonotype: A much larger clone lies one base from this, so it may be a read error. This likely comes from a read error, as the CDR3 has no conserved phenylalanine or tryptophan at its end. The chain employs TRBV27 and TRBJ1-5; D not resolved. Trimming left V 5 bases short and J 6 bases short, with 8 bases between. CDR3 length: 12 amino acids. Germline loops: CDR1 MNHEY, CDR2 SMNVEV (reference sequence). The CDR3 spells CASSPRPQPQHL. CDR3 in DNA: TGTGCCAGCAGTCCTCGCCCTCAGCCCCAGCATCTT.

This clonotype occurred many times. This chain connects TRBV10-3 to TRBJ1-1, with a weak D call TRBD1 (6 bases). V was trimmed by 10 bases and J by 4 bases, leaving 13 bases between them. Germline CDR1 ENHRY, CDR2 SYGVKD. The CDR3 has 12 residues. Here the CDR3 DNA reads TGTGCCACTAACAGGGAGGCCACTGAAGCTTTCTTT. This encodes CATNREATEAFF.

In this sample, this clonotype turned up many times. The chain has TRBV7-9 and TRBJ2-1; D possibly corresponds to TRBD1 (5 bases). Trimming removed 4 bases from V and 0 bases from J, with 13 bases in between. The germline V gene encodes CDR1 SEHNR and CDR2 FQNEAQ (reference sequence). The CDR3 has 16 amino acids. Written as DNA, the CDR3 is TGTGCCAGCAGCTCGCTGCGACAGCCCTCCTACAATGAGCAGTTCTTC. Its translation is CASSSLRQPSYNEQFF.

Ten or more counts support this clonotype. The chain combines TRBV12-3 or TRBV12-4 with TRBJ2-1, with a tentative D call TRBD2 (6 bases). V lost 4 bases and J 8 bases, leaving 15 bases between the germline ends. The CDR3 is 14 residues long. Written as DNA, the CDR3 is TGTGCCAGCAGTTCAATAGCGGCCCCGGATGAGCAGTTCTTC. Amino acids: CASSSIAAPDEQFF.

This clonotype was counted between two and nine times. J is TRBJ2-2 and V is TRBV3-1, with D possibly being TRBD1 (5 bases). The CDR3 length is 16 residues. Trimming removed 2 bases at V and 4 bases at J, with 14 bases between. The germline gives CDR1 LGHDT, CDR2 YNNKEL (reference sequence). CDR3: CASSQRAGRGTGELFF. CDR3 nucleotides: TGTGCCAGCAGCCAAAGAGCAGGGCGCGGCACCGGGGAGCTGTTTTTT.